This T cell receptor beta chain was captured by sequencing in a study of cytomegalovirus exposure and HLA in healthy donors. The germline gives CDR1 SGHVS, CDR2 FQNEAQ. The CDR3 loop spans 16 amino acids. V lost 2 bases, J lost 5 bases, and 11 bases stayed unmatched. PCR was performed using 60 Vbeta and 13 Jbeta primers. Only in-frame clones appear in the TCRdb table, and some are missing; sequencing was by immunoSEQ multiplex PCR. This sample has approximately 150,000 clones, with around 85% found just once. This TCR came from a man between 45 and 60 years old in good health and CMV-seropositive. The chain has TRBV7-8 and TRBJ1-1, with 7 bases matching TRBD1. The sequenced sample consisted of PBMCs. This CDR3 is CASSLRRRQGWTEAFF. Written as DNA, the CDR3 is TGTGCCAGCAGCTTACGGAGGAGACAGGGATGGACTGAAGCTTTCTTT.